The next 8 T cell receptor beta chains were all read from a single sample in a study of long-term antiretroviral therapy in people with HIV. The run of the v3.0 immunoSEQ assay was at survey level. The repertoire was sequenced with immunoSEQ multiplex PCR; TCRdb's copy has only in-frame clones and lacks some. The sample has some 15,000 clones; more than 75% are singletons. The sequenced sample was unsorted PBMCs, obtained 0.7 years before starting antiretroviral therapy. These receptors originate from a man aged 45-60 years with HIV.

This chain joins TRBV2 and TRBJ1-2; D is perhaps TRBD1 (6 bases). Trimming cost V 2 bases and J 6 bases, with 19 bases left between them. This CDR3 comprises 16 residues. Germline V CDR1 and CDR2: SNHLY, FYNNEI. The CDR3, as DNA: TGTGCCAGCAGTGAAAAACAGGGACGAGCGGGAAATGGCTACACCTTC. It yields the protein CASSEKQGRAGNGYTF.

The chain combines TRBV6-6 with TRBJ2-2, with 9 bases matching TRBD2. The ends lost 6 bases at V and 5 bases at J; junction bases unmatched: 4. The CDR3 has 14 amino acids. The V gene's germline CDR1 is MNHNY and CDR2 SVGAGI (reference sequence). This CDR3 is CASRLAGATGELFF. CDR3 nucleotide sequence: TGTGCCAGCAGGTTAGCGGGAGCGACCGGGGAGCTGTTTTTT.

This sequence joins TRBV7-9 and TRBJ1-1; TRBD1 matches 9 bases. CDR1 is SEHNR, CDR2 FQNEAQ, per germline (reference sequence). The CDR3 runs to 17 residues. With 5 bases clipped from V and 5 bases from J, the junction kept 15 bases outside the gene matches. CDR3 coding DNA: TGTGCCAGCAGCAACCCCCGGACAGGGGCCCGAGGGACTGAAGCTTTCTTT. Protein: CASSNPRTGARGTEAFF.

The V gene is TRBV18, the J gene TRBJ1-1; unclear D gene. The CDR3 is 15 residues long. CDR1 is KGHSH and CDR2 is LQKENI in the germline V gene. The V and J ends lost 3 bases and 0 bases respectively, with 11 bases between them. For the CDR3, the DNA is TGTGCCAGCTCACCCGGTTTCCTGTTGAACACTGAAGCTTTCTTT. Encoded protein: CASSPGFLLNTEAFF.

V usage is TRBV30 and J usage is TRBJ2-5; possible D gene TRBD1, 6 bases. Deletions cut 5 bases from V and 4 bases from J, with 14 bases between. This CDR3 has 13 residues. The V gene's germline CDR1 is GTSNPN and CDR2 SVGIG (reference sequence). The CDR3 DNA reads as TGTGCCTGGGGACAGTTCTCCCTAGAGACCCAGTACTTC. It encodes CAWGQFSLETQYF.

This clone is labeled as medium-sized (0.01 to 0.1%). This rearrangement joins TRBV9 to TRBJ2-2; the match to TRBD2 covers 10 bases. The trim removed 4 bases at V and 6 bases at J, leaving 6 bases unmatched. Looked up from germline, CDR1 is SGDLS and CDR2 is YYNGEE. CDR3 length: 15 amino acids. This CDR3 is CASSPWTSGSGELFF. CDR3 DNA: TGTGCCAGCAGCCCCTGGACTAGCGGTTCCGGGGAGCTGTTTTTT.

The rearrangement joins TRBV4-1 to TRBJ2-7; maybe TRBD2 (7 bases). In germline, CDR1 is MGHRA, CDR2 YSYEKL. The V end was cut by 4 bases, the J end by 0 bases, with 10 bases between. The CDR3 has 14 residues. Here the CDR3 reads CASSPRGGSYEQYF. CDR3 sequence (DNA): TGCGCCAGCAGCCCAAGGGGGGGCTCCTACGAGCAGTACTTC.

The chain combines TRBV9 with TRBJ2-3; D unclear. Between the trimmed V and J ends, which lost 0 bases and 4 bases, there was a span of 3 bases. Germline V gene sequence: CDR1 SGDLS, CDR2 YYNGEE. The CDR3 loop spans 12 amino acids. The DNA for the CDR3 is TGTGCCAGCAGCGTAGTCCCAGATACGCAGTATTTT. This gives the protein CASSVVPDTQYF. Combining the CDR3 with reference TRBV9 and TRBJ2-3 gives the whole variable domain DSGVTQTPKHLITATGQRVTLRCSPRSGDLSVYWYQQSLDQGLQFLIQYYNGEERAKGNILERFSAQQFPDLHSELNLSSLELGDSALYFCASSVVPDTQYFGPGTRLTVL.